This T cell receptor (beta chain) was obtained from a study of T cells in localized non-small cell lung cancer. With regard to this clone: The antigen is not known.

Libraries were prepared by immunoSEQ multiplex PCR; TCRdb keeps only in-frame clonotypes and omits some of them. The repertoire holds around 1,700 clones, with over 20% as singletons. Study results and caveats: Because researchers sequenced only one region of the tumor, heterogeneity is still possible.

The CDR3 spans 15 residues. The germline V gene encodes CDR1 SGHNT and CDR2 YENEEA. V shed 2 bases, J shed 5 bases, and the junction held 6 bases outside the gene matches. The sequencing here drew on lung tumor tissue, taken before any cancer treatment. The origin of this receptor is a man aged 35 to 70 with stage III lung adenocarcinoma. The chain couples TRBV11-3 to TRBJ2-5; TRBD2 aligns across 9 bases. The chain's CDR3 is CASSLLRGGRETQYF. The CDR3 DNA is TGTGCCAGCAGCTTACTGCGGGGGGGCCGGGAGACCCAGTACTTC.